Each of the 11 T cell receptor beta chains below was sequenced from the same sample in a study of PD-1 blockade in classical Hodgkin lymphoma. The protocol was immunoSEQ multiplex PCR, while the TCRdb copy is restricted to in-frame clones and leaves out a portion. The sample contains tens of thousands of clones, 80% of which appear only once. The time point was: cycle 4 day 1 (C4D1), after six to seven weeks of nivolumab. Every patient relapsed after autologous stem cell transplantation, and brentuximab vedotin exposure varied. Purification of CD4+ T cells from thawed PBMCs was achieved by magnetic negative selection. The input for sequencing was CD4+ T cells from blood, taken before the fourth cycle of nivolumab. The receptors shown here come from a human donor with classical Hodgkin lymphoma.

CDR3 protein: CASSPGLGSGANVLTF. CDR3 coding DNA: TGTGCCAGCAGCCCGGGACTGGGCTCTGGGGCCAACGTCCTGACTTTC. The V call is TRBV7-3, the J call TRBJ2-6; D is perhaps TRBD2 (6 bases). V dropped 5 bases and J dropped 0 bases, with 11 bases sitting between them. CDR3 length equals 16 residues. Looked up from germline, CDR1 is SGHTA and CDR2 is FQGTGA.

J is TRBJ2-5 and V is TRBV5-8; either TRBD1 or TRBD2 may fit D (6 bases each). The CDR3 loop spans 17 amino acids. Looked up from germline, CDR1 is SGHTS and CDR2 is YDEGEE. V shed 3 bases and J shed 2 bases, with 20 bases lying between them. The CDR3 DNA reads TGTGCCAGCAGCTCCGGGGGATGGGGGCCCAGACAAGAGACCCAGTACTTC. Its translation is CASSSGGWGPRQETQYF.

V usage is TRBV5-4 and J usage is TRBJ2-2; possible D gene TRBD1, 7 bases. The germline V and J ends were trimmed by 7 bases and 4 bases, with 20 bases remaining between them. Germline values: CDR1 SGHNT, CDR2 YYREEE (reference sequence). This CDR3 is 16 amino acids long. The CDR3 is CASRTGGGSGTGELFF. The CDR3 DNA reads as TGTGCCAGCCGGACAGGAGGGGGTTCGGGCACCGGGGAGCTGTTTTTT.

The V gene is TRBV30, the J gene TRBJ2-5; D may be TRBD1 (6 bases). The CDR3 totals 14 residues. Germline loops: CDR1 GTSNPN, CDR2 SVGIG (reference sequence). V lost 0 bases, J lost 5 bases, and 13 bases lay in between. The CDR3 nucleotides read TGTGCCTGGAGTGTACTGGGGGCACGGGAGACCCAGTACTTC. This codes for CAWSVLGARETQYF.

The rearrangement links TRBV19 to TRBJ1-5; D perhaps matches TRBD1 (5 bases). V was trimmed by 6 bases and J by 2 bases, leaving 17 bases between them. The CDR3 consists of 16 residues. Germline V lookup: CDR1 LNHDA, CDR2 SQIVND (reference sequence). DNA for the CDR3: TGTGCCAGTAGCCCTCGGGGGGGGATTGGCAATCAGCCCCAGCATTTT. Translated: CASSPRGGIGNQPQHF.

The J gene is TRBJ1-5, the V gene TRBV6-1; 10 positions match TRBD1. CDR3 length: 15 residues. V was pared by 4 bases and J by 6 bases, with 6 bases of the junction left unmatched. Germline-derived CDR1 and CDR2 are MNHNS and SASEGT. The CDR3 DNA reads TGTGCCAGCAGTGCCGGACAGGGGGTTGGTCAGCCCCAGCATTTT. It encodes CASSAGQGVGQPQHF.

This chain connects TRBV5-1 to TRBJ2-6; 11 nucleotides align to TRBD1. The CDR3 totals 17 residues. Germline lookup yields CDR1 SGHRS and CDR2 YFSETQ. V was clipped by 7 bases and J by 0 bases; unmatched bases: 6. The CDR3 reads CASGGDRGTSGANVLTF. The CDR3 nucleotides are TGCGCCAGCGGAGGGGACAGGGGGACCTCTGGGGCCAACGTCCTGACTTTC.

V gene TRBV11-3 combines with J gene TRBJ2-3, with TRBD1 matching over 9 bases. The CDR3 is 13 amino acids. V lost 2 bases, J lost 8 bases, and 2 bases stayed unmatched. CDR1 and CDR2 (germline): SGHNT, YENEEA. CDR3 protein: CASSLRGQGTQYF. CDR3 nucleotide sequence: TGTGCCAGCAGCTTAAGGGGACAGGGTACGCAGTATTTT.

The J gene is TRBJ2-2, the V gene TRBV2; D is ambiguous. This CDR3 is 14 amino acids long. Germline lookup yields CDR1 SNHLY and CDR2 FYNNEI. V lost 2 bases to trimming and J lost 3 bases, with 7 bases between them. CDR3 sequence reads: CASSELGYTGELFF. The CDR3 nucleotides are TGTGCCAGCAGTGAATTGGGGTACACCGGGGAGCTGTTTTTT.

The CDR3 sequence is CASSLGETAYEQYF. As DNA, the CDR3 is TGTGCCAGCAGCTTAGGGGAGACAGCCTACGAGCAGTACTTC. This sequence joins TRBV7-2 and TRBJ2-7, with D possibly being TRBD1 or TRBD2 (5 bases each). The CDR3 contains 14 residues. CDR1 and CDR2 (germline): SGHTA, FQGNSA. Trimming left V 1 base short and J 2 bases short, with 9 bases between. The whole variable domain, filled in from reference TRBV7-2 and TRBJ2-7, reads GAGVSQSPSNKVTEKGKDVELRCDPISGHTALYWYRQSLGQGLEFLIYFQGNSAPDKSGLPSDRFSAERTGGSVSTLTIQRTQQEDSAVYLCASSLGETAYEQYFGPGTRLTVT.

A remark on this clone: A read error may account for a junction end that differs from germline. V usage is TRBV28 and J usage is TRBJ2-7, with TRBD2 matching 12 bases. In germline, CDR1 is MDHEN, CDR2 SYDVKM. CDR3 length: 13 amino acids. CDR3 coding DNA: TGTGCCAGCAGTCTAAGACTAGCGGGGGCCCCGGACTTC. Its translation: CASSLRLAGAPDF. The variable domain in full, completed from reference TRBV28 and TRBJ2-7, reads DVKVTQSSRYLVKRTGEKVFLECVQDMDHENMFWYRQDPGLGLRLIYFSYDVKMKEKGDIPEGYSVSREKKERFSLILESASTNQTSMYLCASSLRLAGAPDFGPGTRLTVT.